Presented here are 2 T cell receptor beta chains from one specimen sequenced in a study of a mutant IDH1 vaccine in newly diagnosed glioma. Assay: immunoSEQ multiplex PCR; the TCRdb copy retains only in-frame clones and omits some. The sample lists around 20,000 clones, around nine tenths seen once, with more than 5% in the top ten. As to time point: week 11, during vaccination. With topical imiquimod, each dose of the vaccine consisted of 300 ug of mutant IDH1 20-mer peptide. For these TCRs, the target antigens are not known. The specimen was PBMCs, collected from a glioma patient whose treatment included an IDH1 peptide vaccine. All receptors come from a woman aged 40 to 50 with glioma.

The chain combines TRBV15 with TRBJ1-1; maybe TRBD1 (5 bases). Germline CDR1 reads LNHNV; CDR2 reads YYDKDF (reference sequence). The CDR3 consists of 15 residues. Trimming left V 5 bases short and J 3 bases short, with 16 bases between. This CDR3 is CATSPPPGEYTEAFF. The CDR3 DNA follows: TGTGCCACCAGCCCACCCCCGGGGGAATACACTGAAGCTTTCTTT.

The genes are TRBV6-5 and TRBJ2-3; 8 positions agree with TRBD1. In germline, CDR1 is MNHEY, CDR2 SVGAGI. The ends lost 0 bases at V and 5 bases at J; junction bases unmatched: 1. The CDR3 consists of 14 residues. The DNA for the CDR3 is TGTGCCAGCAGTTACTCCAGGGGGCGAGATACGCAGTATTTT. Amino acids: CASSYSRGRDTQYF.